The clone carrying this T cell receptor beta chain has ten or more counts. What it binds is unknown. This CDR3 spans 14 amino acids. Losses at the gene ends were 4 bases for V and 2 bases for J; bases not matched to a gene: 3. Germline lookup yields CDR1 SQVTM and CDR2 ANQGSEA. This sample is drawn from a study of blood T cells in healthy people across ages. The study, taken as a whole, reports: Naive T cell percentage strongly correlated with TCR beta diversity.

The authors isolated at least 6.5 million PBMCs per sample. A second about 6 to 12 cycle PCR used barcoded and J-beta primers. Tagging of each cDNA molecule was performed by a template-switch adaptor with 12 random nucleotides. TCRdb recomputed calls from the 5' RACE reads with MiXCR, one row per CDR3 protein. The data show over a million distinct CDR3 sequences, 45% seen once. The chain is built from TRBV29-1 and TRBJ2-5, with 11 bases identical to TRBD2. Sequencing was performed on blood. This sequence originates from an older woman in good health. The CDR3 DNA reads as TGCAGCGTTGGCGGGACTAGCGGACAAGAGACCCAGTACTTC. This translates into CSVGGTSGQETQYF.